This T cell receptor (beta chain) was sequenced for a study of TIL therapy for anti-PD-1-resistant metastatic lung cancer. Study-wide context: Progressing patients received lymphodepletion, expanded TIL infusion and IL-2.

Time point reported: pre-treatment sample, taken before nivolumab and TIL therapy. Adults with stage 4 NSCLC were enrolled in a phase I trial. Losses at the gene ends were 0 bases for V and 0 bases for J; bases not matched to a gene: 8. Germline CDR1 is SGHNT and CDR2 is YYREEE (reference sequence). The CDR3 totals 17 residues. The immunoSEQ assay was v3. Using immunoSEQ multiplex PCR, the repertoire was profiled, and TCRdb retains in-frame clones only, with some absent. Altogether tens of thousands of clones are present, 70% to 75% being singletons, with the ten largest covering 5.5% to 6.5%. The chain couples TRBV5-4 to TRBJ2-7, with TRBD2 matching 8 bases. The sequence was collected from a person aged 25 to 85 with non-small cell lung cancer. Sequenced material: blood, taken at baseline. The CDR3 nucleotides read TGTGCCAGCAGCTTGGCCGTATCGGGGGGGAGCTCCTACGAGCAGTACTTC. Translated, it gives CASSLAVSGGSSYEQYF.